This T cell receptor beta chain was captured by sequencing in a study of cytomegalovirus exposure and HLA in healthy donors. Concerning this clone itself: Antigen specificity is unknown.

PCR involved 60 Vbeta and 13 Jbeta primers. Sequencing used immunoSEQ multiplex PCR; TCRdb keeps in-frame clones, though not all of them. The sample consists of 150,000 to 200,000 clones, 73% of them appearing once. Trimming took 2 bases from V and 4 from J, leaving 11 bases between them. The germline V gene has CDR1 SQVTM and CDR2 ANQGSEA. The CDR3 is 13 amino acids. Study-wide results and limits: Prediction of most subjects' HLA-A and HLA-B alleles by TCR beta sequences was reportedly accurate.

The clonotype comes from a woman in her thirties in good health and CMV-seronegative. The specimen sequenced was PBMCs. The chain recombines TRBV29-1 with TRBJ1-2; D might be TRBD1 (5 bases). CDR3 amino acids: CSVEREGAYGYTF. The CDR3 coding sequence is TGCAGCGTTGAAAGGGAAGGGGCCTATGGCTACACCTTC.